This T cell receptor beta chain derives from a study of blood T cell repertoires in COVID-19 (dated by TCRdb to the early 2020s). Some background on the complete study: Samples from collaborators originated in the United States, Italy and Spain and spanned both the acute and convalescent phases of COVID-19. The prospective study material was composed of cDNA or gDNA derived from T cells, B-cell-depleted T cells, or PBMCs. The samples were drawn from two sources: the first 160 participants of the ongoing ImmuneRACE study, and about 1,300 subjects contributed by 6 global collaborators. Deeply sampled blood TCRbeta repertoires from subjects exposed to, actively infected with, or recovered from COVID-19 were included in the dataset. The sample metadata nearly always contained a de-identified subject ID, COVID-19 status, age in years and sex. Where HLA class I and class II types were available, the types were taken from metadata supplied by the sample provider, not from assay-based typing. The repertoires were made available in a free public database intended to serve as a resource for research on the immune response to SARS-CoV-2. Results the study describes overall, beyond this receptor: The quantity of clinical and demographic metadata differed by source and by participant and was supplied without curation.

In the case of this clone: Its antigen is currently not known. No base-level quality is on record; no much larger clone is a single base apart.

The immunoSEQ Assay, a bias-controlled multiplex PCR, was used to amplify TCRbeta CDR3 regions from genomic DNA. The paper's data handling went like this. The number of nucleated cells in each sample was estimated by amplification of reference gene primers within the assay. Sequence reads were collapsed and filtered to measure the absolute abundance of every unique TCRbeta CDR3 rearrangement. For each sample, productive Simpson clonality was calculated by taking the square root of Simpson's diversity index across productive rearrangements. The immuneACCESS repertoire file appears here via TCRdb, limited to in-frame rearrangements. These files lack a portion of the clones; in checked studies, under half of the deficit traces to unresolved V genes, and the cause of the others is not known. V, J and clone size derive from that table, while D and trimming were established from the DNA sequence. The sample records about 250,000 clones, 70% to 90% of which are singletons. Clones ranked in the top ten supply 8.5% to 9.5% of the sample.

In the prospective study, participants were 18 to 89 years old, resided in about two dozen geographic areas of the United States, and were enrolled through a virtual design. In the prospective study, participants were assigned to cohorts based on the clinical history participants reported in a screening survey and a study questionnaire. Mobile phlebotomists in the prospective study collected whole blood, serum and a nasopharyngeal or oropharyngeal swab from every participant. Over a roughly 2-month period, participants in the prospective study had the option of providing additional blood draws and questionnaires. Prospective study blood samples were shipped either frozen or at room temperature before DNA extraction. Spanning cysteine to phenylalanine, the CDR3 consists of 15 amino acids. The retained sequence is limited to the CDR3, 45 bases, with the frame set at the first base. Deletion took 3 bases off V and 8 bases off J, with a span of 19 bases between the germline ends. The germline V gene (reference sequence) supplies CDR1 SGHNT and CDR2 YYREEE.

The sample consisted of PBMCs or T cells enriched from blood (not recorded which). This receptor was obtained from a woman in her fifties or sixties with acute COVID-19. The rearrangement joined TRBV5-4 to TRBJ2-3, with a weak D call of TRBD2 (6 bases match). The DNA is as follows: TGTGCCAGCAGCTCCGGGACTCGGACGTCTCCTACGCAGTATTTT. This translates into CASSSGTRTSPTQYF.